The text below deals with one T cell receptor beta chain. Its antigen remains unidentified. The V segment lost 3 bases and the J segment 0 bases; nucleotides outside the gene matches: 7. Germline V gene lookup returns CDR1 SGHTA and CDR2 FQGNSA. The CDR3 covers 17 residues. This entry comes from a study of neoadjuvant anti-PD-1 for oral cavity cancer. Points from the study as a whole: With a few patients per group, TCR findings need larger cohorts.

Time point noted: after neoadjuvant nivolumab, at surgical resection. Stage II-IVA oral cavity squamous cell carcinoma was new and untreated by systemic or radiation therapy. The patients had HPV-negative, locally advanced oral cavity squamous cell carcinoma. Survey sequencing of tumors mostly used approximately 5.2 ug DNA, two replicates. Data came from immunoSEQ multiplex PCR; TCRdb stores just in-frame clones and leaves some out. The table records around 5,700 clones, 45% to 60% of them present only once. The sequenced sample was tumor tissue, obtained after nivolumab (anti-PD-1) treatment. The TCR sequence derives from a person between 40 and 85 years old with oral cavity squamous cell carcinoma. The genes are TRBV7-2 and TRBJ2-1; the match to TRBD2 covers 8 bases. Here the CDR3 DNA reads TGTGCCAGCAGCTTTGTGTCGGGGGGGAGCTCCTACAATGAGCAGTTCTTC. Translation gives CASSFVSGGSSYNEQFF.